One and the same sample provided the 2 T cell receptor beta chains below, sequenced in a study of shared T cell receptors in the human thymus. The method was immunoSEQ multiplex PCR; TCRdb's version includes in-frame clones alone and lacks a portion of them. Counted here are roughly 560,000 clones, approximately 80% occurring once; the ten biggest clones make up about 0.013%. The sample was also linked to a second study, of human thymus T cells.

The sample taken for sequencing was thymocytes. The origin of the receptors is a boy younger than two with a congenital heart defect.

The rearrangement uses TRBV7-9 and TRBJ1-2; 8 positions match TRBD1. Germline values: CDR1 SEHNR, CDR2 FQNEAQ (reference sequence). With 5 bases clipped from V and 5 bases from J, the junction kept 10 bases outside the gene matches. The CDR3 covers 15 residues. CDR3 nucleotides: TGTGCCAGCAGCCCAGACAGGGGCGGGCAGTATGGCTACACCTTC. Residues: CASSPDRGGQYGYTF.

The chain carries TRBV7-8 and TRBJ2-1; D is perhaps TRBD2 (6 bases). Germline V gene sequence: CDR1 SGHVS, CDR2 FQNEAQ. Deletions cut 8 bases from V and 2 bases from J, with 22 bases between. CDR3 size: 17 residues. The CDR3 spells CASSKRLSLAPYNEQFF. The CDR3 DNA reads TGTGCCAGCTCAAAAAGACTGTCACTAGCACCCTACAATGAGCAGTTCTTC.